The clone carrying this T cell receptor (beta chain) was seen only a few times. Its target is not known. The CDR3 is made up of 17 amino acids. The junction had 11 bases not matched to a gene; V was cut back by 0 bases and J by 8 bases. From germline, CDR1 is SGHVS and CDR2 FNYEAQ. The data are from a study of T cell responses to AZD1222 COVID-19 vaccine. Broader study findings: It should be noted that donors were predominantly white British and more often female, and clonal diversity was possibly underestimated. Only five or six individuals given AZD1222 were seropositive at baseline.

Generated by immunoSEQ multiplex PCR, the TCRdb table keeps only in-frame clones and is missing some. Of roughly 150,000 clones detected, approximately 88% appear once; the ten largest clones hold around 2%. Here the sequenced sample was peripheral blood, taken on day 0 of AZD1222 vaccination. The V call is TRBV7-6, the J call TRBJ2-1; 9 nucleotides line up with TRBD2. This clonotype originated in an adult in good health. CDR3 amino acids: CASSLASSGNAIYEQFF. The CDR3 DNA follows: TGTGCCAGCAGCTTAGCGTCTAGCGGGAATGCGATCTATGAGCAGTTCTTC.